Each of the 2 T cell receptor beta chains below was sequenced from the same sample in a study of post-analysis software for immune sequencing data. General study points: TRBV5-6, TRBV5-1 and TRBV20-1 were among several TRBV segments more frequent in patients than controls.

Their cognate antigens are unknown. Unique molecular identifiers were built into the TCR beta cDNA libraries. TCRdb passed the PCR reads through MiXCR, listing each CDR3 protein once. The profile shows hundreds of thousands of distinct CDR3 sequences, roughly 45% of them singletons. Sequencing input: blood. These receptors originate from a girl under 18 with multiple sclerosis.

This clonotype was seen a handful of times. The rearrangement uses TRBV20-1 and TRBJ1-6; TRBD1 might be the D (5 bases). The germline V and J ends were trimmed by 5 bases and 6 bases, with 17 bases remaining between them. Germline values: CDR1 DFQATT, CDR2 SNEGSKA (reference sequence). This CDR3 contains 15 residues. The CDR3 loop is CSASPLEGPNSPLHF. CDR3 DNA sequence: TGCAGTGCTTCCCCTTTGGAGGGACCTAATTCACCCCTCCACTTT.

The J gene is TRBJ2-1, the V gene TRBV4-3; D may be TRBD2 (5 bases). This CDR3 has 17 amino acids. V dropped 0 bases and J dropped 0 bases, with 12 bases sitting between them. CDR1 is LGHNA, CDR2 YSLEER, per germline. CDR3 coding DNA: TGCGCCAGCAGCCAAGATGCCAAGCGGTTCTCCTACAATGAGCAGTTCTTC. Translation: CASSQDAKRFSYNEQFF.